One sample yielded the 14 T cell receptor beta chains listed below, sequenced in a study of control samples from healthy donors and cancer patients. Assay: immunoSEQ multiplex PCR; the TCRdb copy retains only in-frame clones and omits some. This sample has approximately 150,000 clones, with roughly nine tenths found just once. Input material: blood. The receptors stem from a man aged 25 to 40 in good health.

V and J are TRBV5-4 and TRBJ2-1; D remains ambiguous. V was clipped by 4 bases and J by 1 base, with 18 bases between them. In germline, CDR1 is SGHNT, CDR2 YYREEE (reference sequence). The CDR3 is made up of 17 amino acids. The CDR3 DNA reads as TGTGCCAGCAGCCACCGTTACGTAGCTGAGTCCTACAATGAGCAGTTCTTC. Its protein product is CASSHRYVAESYNEQFF.

This chain links TRBV9 with TRBJ2-1, with unresolved D. Germline lookup yields CDR1 SGDLS and CDR2 YYNGEE. The V and J ends lost 4 bases and 0 bases respectively, with 14 bases between them. This CDR3 region has 16 residues. The CDR3 here is CASSQYWISSYNEQFF. The CDR3 bases are TGTGCCAGCAGCCAATACTGGATAAGCTCCTACAATGAGCAGTTCTTC.

V and J are TRBV19 and TRBJ2-1, with 7 bases matching TRBD1. Germline V lookup: CDR1 LNHDA, CDR2 SQIVND (reference sequence). This CDR3 spans 13 amino acids. The J segment lost 15 bases and the V segment lost 5 bases, leaving 13 bases of the junction unmatched. CDR3 DNA sequence: TGTGCCAGTAGTTCCTCATGGGACAGTCAGCCGTTCTTC. The encoded protein is CASSSSWDSQPFF.

The chain combines TRBV19 with TRBJ2-7; D is unclear. Germline V gives CDR1 LNHDA, CDR2 SQIVND (reference sequence). The CDR3 is 13 amino acids. V shed 8 bases and J shed 0 bases, with 11 bases lying between them. CDR3 nucleotides: TGTGCCAGTTCCTTCGAAGTCTCCTACGAGCAGTACTTC. Encoded protein: CASSFEVSYEQYF.

As DNA, the CDR3 is TGTGCCAGCAGTCGCGGGACTGCAAGCTCTGGAAACACCATATATTTT. Its translation is CASSRGTASSGNTIYF. V usage is TRBV2 and J usage is TRBJ1-3, with D possibly being TRBD1 (5 bases). The germline V and J ends were trimmed by 5 bases and 0 bases, with 14 bases remaining between them. CDR3 length: 16 amino acids. Germline lookup yields CDR1 SNHLY and CDR2 FYNNEI.

The chain is built from TRBV6-5 and TRBJ2-3; D remains ambiguous. Germline CDR1 and CDR2: MNHEY and SVGAGI. The V end lost 8 bases, the J end lost 0 bases, and 6 bases lay between the germline ends. CDR3 size: 12 residues. The CDR3: CASVSSTDTQYF. In DNA, the CDR3 is TGTGCCAGCGTATCTAGCACAGATACGCAGTATTTT.

This rearrangement joins TRBV5-5 to TRBJ2-7; D call uncertain. V lost 1 base and J lost 6, with 8 bases in between. This CDR3 spans 12 amino acids. Germline CDR1 is SGHKS and CDR2 is YYEKEE (reference sequence). CDR3 in amino acids: CASSLWVGEQYF. CDR3 nucleotide sequence: TGTGCCAGCAGCTTGTGGGTAGGCGAGCAGTACTTC.

The table lists this clone with a count of one. V usage is TRBV5-4 and J usage is TRBJ2-3; D is uncertain. This CDR3 is 11 amino acids long. The germline V and J ends were trimmed by 2 bases and 5 bases, with 3 bases remaining between them. Germline V lookup: CDR1 SGHNT, CDR2 YYREEE (reference sequence). The DNA of the CDR3 is TGTGCCAGCAGCTTAGAAGATACGCAGTATTTT. Its translation is CASSLEDTQYF.

The genes are TRBV9 and TRBJ2-5, with 7 bases that match TRBD2. Germline CDR1 reads SGDLS; CDR2 reads YYNGEE. This CDR3 has 13 residues. Germline trimming cut 4 bases from V and 1 base from J; bases unmatched to any gene: 1. CDR3 in DNA: TGTGCCAGCAGCACTAGCGCCCAAGAGACCCAGTACTTC. Translated, it gives CASSTSAQETQYF.

The CDR3: CASRPDRVGGTQYF. The CDR3 nucleotides read TGTGCCAGCAGGCCAGACAGGGTGGGCGGTACGCAGTATTTT. The chain employs TRBV27 and TRBJ2-3; 7 nucleotides match TRBD1. V lost 6 bases and J lost 8; bases outside the gene matches: 11. The CDR3 spans 14 residues. Germline V gene lookup returns CDR1 MNHEY and CDR2 SMNVEV (reference sequence).

CDR3 in amino acids: CSVEANTGRVGYGYTF. CDR3 nucleotides: TGCAGCGTTGAAGCGAATACGGGGAGGGTAGGCTATGGCTACACCTTC. J is TRBJ1-2 and V is TRBV29-1; D remains unclear. The CDR3 runs to 16 residues. Between the trimmed V and J ends, which lost 1 base and 4 bases, there was a span of 19 bases. The germline CDR1 and CDR2 sequences are SQVTM and ANQGSEA.

This chain connects TRBV5-3 to TRBJ2-3; 8 nucleotides align to TRBD2. TRBV5-3 qualifies as an ORF whose function is uncertain. The CDR3 loop spans 21 amino acids. Trimming at V came to 4 bases and at J to 0 bases, leaving 22 bases not matched to a gene. This CDR3 is CARSPSEIAGRPTPSTDTQYF. CDR3 DNA: TGTGCCAGAAGCCCCTCGGAGATAGCGGGGCGCCCAACTCCTAGCACAGATACGCAGTATTTT.

A word on this clone: The same CDR3 can be traced to other DNA sequences in this sample. This chain connects TRBV4-3 to TRBJ2-7; 8 bases agree with TRBD1. J gave up 4 bases and V 1 base, and 3 bases lay outside the gene matches. The germline gives CDR1 LGHNA, CDR2 YSLEER. The CDR3 is 14 amino acids. Written as DNA, the CDR3 is TGCGCCAGCAGCCAAGGGACAGGGCGTTACGAGCAGTACTTC. Its protein is CASSQGTGRYEQYF.

CDR3 sequence: CASSEVRVSTGELFF. CDR3 in DNA: TGTGCCAGCAGTGAGGTCAGGGTGTCCACCGGGGAGCTGTTTTTT. The V and J genes are TRBV2 and TRBJ2-2; the D gene is possibly TRBD1 (5 bases). V lost 3 bases and J lost 4, with 12 bases in between. The length of the CDR3 is 15 residues. Germline V gene sequence: CDR1 SNHLY, CDR2 FYNNEI.